This TCR beta chain was identified during a study of radiotherapy plus CTLA-4 blockade in lung cancer. Study-level information: Disease control was achieved by approximately 30% of patients, and objective responses by about 19%. Findings of the study overall: Reported findings show early blood T cell clone dynamics, with interferon-beta, best predicted response. In blood, TCR clones derived from the tumor expanded after radiotherapy plus ipilimumab.

Method: immunoSEQ multiplex PCR; TCRdb's copy keeps in-frame clones and lacks some. The sample includes roughly 90,000 clones, around 76% seen only once; the top ten take approximately 4%. A remark on this clone: Its antigen remains unidentified.

The sample consisted of peripheral blood, taken from a patient treated with radiotherapy plus ipilimumab. The TCR sequence derives from a human donor with non-small cell lung cancer who had a partial response to radiotherapy plus ipilimumab. Some clones in this sample may be carry-over from other donors' samples.

CDR3 DNA sequence: TGTGCCAGCAGCTTATTGGAAACGGGACTAGCGGGGGCCTACGAGCAGTACTTC. It encodes CASSLLETGLAGAYEQYF. The chain uses TRBV7-9 and TRBJ2-7; 14 nucleotides line up with TRBD2. CDR3 length equals 18 residues. Germline CDR1 and CDR2: SEHNR and FQNEAQ (reference sequence). Trimming took 2 bases from V and 2 from J; bases not matched to a gene: 8.